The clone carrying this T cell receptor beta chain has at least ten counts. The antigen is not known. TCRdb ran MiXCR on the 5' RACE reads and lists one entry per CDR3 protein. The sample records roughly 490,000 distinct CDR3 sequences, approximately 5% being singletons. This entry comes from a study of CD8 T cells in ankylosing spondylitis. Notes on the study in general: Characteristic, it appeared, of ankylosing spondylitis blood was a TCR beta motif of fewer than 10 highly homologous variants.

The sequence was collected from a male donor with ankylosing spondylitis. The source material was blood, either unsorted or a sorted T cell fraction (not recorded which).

As DNA, the CDR3 is TGTGCCAGCAATCCAAGCGGGATATACTACGAGCAGTACTTC. This gives the protein CASNPSGIYYEQYF. The chain couples TRBV28 to TRBJ2-7; 7 positions agree with TRBD2. Per the germline V gene, CDR1 is MDHEN and CDR2 is SYDVKM. The CDR3 is 14 residues long. With 7 bases clipped from V and 3 bases from J, the junction kept 9 bases outside the gene matches. The full variable domain, its missing parts supplied by reference TRBV28 and TRBJ2-7, is DVKVTQSSRYLVKRTGEKVFLECVQDMDHENMFWYRQDPGLGLRLIYFSYDVKMKEKGDIPEGYSVSREKKERFSLILESASTNQTSMYLCASNPSGIYYEQYFGPGTRLTVT.